The 27 T cell receptor beta chains reported below all come from one sample, sequenced in a study of cytomegalovirus exposure and HLA in healthy donors (dated by TCRdb to about 2017). The library was made by the immunoSEQ multiplex PCR assay. The multiplex PCR relied on a mix of 60 forward primers for TCR Vbeta segments and 13 reverse primers for TCR Jbeta segments. As stored in TCRdb, this immuneACCESS dataset retains in-frame rearrangements with V and J assigned. A fraction of the clones does not appear; measured against another copy, unresolved V genes explain less than half of the discrepancy, and the remainder lacks a known reason. The sample table holds 250,000 to 350,000 clones, of which roughly 88% were seen once. Approximately 4.3% of the sample belongs to the ten largest clones. The specimen sequenced was PBMCs. The receptors come from a man aged 35-49 years in good health and CMV-seropositive.

The chain has TRBV5-6 and TRBJ2-5; 7 bases match TRBD2. The DNA matches TRBJ2-7 better at its end, which makes the J call doubtful. Germline CDR1 SGHDT, CDR2 YYEEEE. The length of the CDR3 is 15 residues. CDR3 residues: CASSLGGRGSYEQYF. CDR3 DNA: TGTGCCAGCAGCTTGGGCGGGCGGGGGTCCTACGAGCAGTACTTC.

This chain links TRBV19 with TRBJ2-7, with 11 bases lining up with TRBD2. Germline V gene sequence: CDR1 LNHDA, CDR2 SQIVND (reference sequence). V gave up 6 bases and J gave up 3 bases; unmatched junction bases: 7. The CDR3 has 15 amino acids. CDR3 sequence (DNA): TGTGCCAGTAGAACCCTAGCGGGAGGAGACTACGAGCAGTACTTC. As protein: CASRTLAGGDYEQYF.

This chain links TRBV2 with TRBJ2-5, with D possibly matching TRBD1 (6 bases). Per germline, CDR1 SNHLY and CDR2 FYNNEI. The CDR3 consists of 13 residues. V dropped 1 base and J dropped 3 bases, with 6 bases sitting between them. The CDR3 loop is CASSEEGEETQYF. CDR3 nucleotide sequence: TGTGCCAGCAGTGAAGAGGGGGAAGAGACCCAGTACTTC.

J is TRBJ1-5 and V is TRBV18; D is possibly TRBD1 (6 bases). CDR3 length: 16 amino acids. Germline V gene data show CDR1 as KGHSH and CDR2 as LQKENI. V was cut by 6 bases and J by 0 bases, with 15 bases left in between. CDR3 sequence: CASSPQSRGSNQPQHF. CDR3 coding DNA: TGTGCCAGCTCCCCGCAGTCCAGGGGTAGCAATCAGCCCCAGCATTTT.

CDR3 sequence (DNA): TGCGCCAGCACCCCTACGGGCGGGAGGTCCCTCGAGCAGTACTTC. Translation: CASTPTGGRSLEQYF. This chain links TRBV5-1 with TRBJ2-7; 8 positions match TRBD2. The germline gives CDR1 SGHRS, CDR2 YFSETQ. The CDR3 has 15 residues. J gave up 6 bases and V 6 bases, and 14 bases lay outside the gene matches. The full variable domain, completed using reference TRBV5-1 and TRBJ2-7, is KAGVTQTPRYLIKTRGQQVTLSCSPISGHRSVSWYQQTPGQGLQFLFEYFSETQRNKGNFPGRFSGRQFSNSRSEMNVSTLELGDSALYLCASTPTGGRSLEQYFGPGTRLTVT.

This clone was counted a single time. The V gene is TRBV27, the J gene TRBJ2-7; 7 bases are shared with TRBD2. V was clipped by 5 bases and J by 4 bases; unmatched bases: 11. The germline CDR1 and CDR2 sequences are MNHEY and SMNVEV (reference sequence). This CDR3 comprises 15 residues. Here the CDR3 reads CASSASGTPRYEQYF. CDR3 nucleotide sequence: TGTGCCAGCAGTGCCAGCGGGACTCCTCGGTACGAGCAGTACTTC.

The chain carries TRBV9 and TRBJ1-4, with TRBD1 matching 7 bases. The CDR3 length is 15 residues. The germline gives CDR1 SGDLS, CDR2 YYNGEE. Trimming removed 3 bases from V and 5 bases from J; junction bases left unmatched: 7. CDR3 in DNA: TGTGCCAGCAGCGCCGGGGACAGTGGGAATGAAAAACTGTTTTTT. Encoded protein: CASSAGDSGNEKLFF.

This chain uses TRBV14 with TRBJ2-2, with 15 bases identical to TRBD2. Germline CDR1 and CDR2: SGHDN and FVKESK. With 1 base clipped from V and 2 bases from J, the junction kept 11 bases outside the gene matches. The CDR3 sequence is 21 residues long. This CDR3 is CASSQGWLGTSGRINTGELFF. The CDR3 DNA reads as TGTGCCAGCAGCCAAGGATGGCTTGGGACTAGCGGGAGGATTAACACCGGGGAGCTGTTTTTT.

The chain has TRBV14 and TRBJ2-7; a possible D gene is TRBD1 (5 bases). Per the germline V gene, CDR1 is SGHDN and CDR2 is FVKESK. This CDR3 has 15 residues. With 4 bases removed from V and 3 bases from J, the gap between germline ends came to 16 bases. CDR3 DNA sequence: TGTGCCAGCAGCCGCCAAGGCAGGGTGGGCTACGAGCAGTACTTC. It yields the protein CASSRQGRVGYEQYF.

The CDR3 protein is CASSFGTGAYEQYF. As DNA, the CDR3 is TGTGCCAGCAGCTTCGGGACAGGGGCGTACGAGCAGTACTTC. The gene calls are TRBV11-1 and TRBJ2-7; 10 bases fit TRBD1. CDR1 SGHAT and CDR2 FQDESV come from the germline V gene (reference sequence). V shed 3 bases, J shed 4 bases, and the junction held 3 bases outside the gene matches. This CDR3 spans 14 amino acids.

The rearrangement links TRBV2 to TRBJ2-7; TRBD2 is a possible D gene (6 bases). Germline V gives CDR1 SNHLY, CDR2 FYNNEI. CDR3 length: 14 residues. Trimming left V 4 bases short and J 1 base short, with 11 bases between. CDR3 sequence reads: CASSVVSGSYEQYF. CDR3 nucleotide sequence: TGTGCCAGCAGTGTAGTTAGCGGATCCTACGAGCAGTACTTC.

The rearrangement joins TRBV27 to TRBJ2-7; TRBD1 might be the D (6 bases). CDR1 and CDR2 from the germline V gene are MNHEY and SMNVEV (reference sequence). This CDR3 spans 14 amino acids. V lost 4 bases to trimming and J lost 3 bases, with 13 bases between them. CDR3 nucleotide sequence: TGTGCCAGCAGTTCAACCAGGGGAGACTACGAGCAGTACTTC. It is translated as CASSSTRGDYEQYF.

The V gene is TRBV27, the J gene TRBJ2-7; 7 positions agree with TRBD1. The J segment lost 2 bases and the V segment lost 3 bases, leaving 7 bases of the junction unmatched. The CDR3 consists of 15 residues. CDR1 is MNHEY and CDR2 is SMNVEV in the germline V gene (reference sequence). Here the CDR3 DNA reads TGTGCCAGCAGTTTCGGGGACAGACCCACCTACGAGCAGTACTTC. Translating gives CASSFGDRPTYEQYF.

CDR3 sequence (DNA): TGTGCCAGCAGTTTCCGGGACAGGGTCTACGAGCAGTACTTC. It is translated as CASSFRDRVYEQYF. This sequence joins TRBV6-6 and TRBJ2-7; 9 bases map to TRBD1. This CDR3 has 14 residues. Trimming took 4 bases from V and 3 from J; bases not matched to a gene: 4. Germline loops: CDR1 MNHNY, CDR2 SVGAGI (reference sequence).

This clone was seen only a few times. The chain has TRBV28 and TRBJ2-1, with 9 bases matching TRBD1. The CDR3 runs 15 residues. Trimming took 3 bases from V and 2 from J; bases not matched to a gene: 2. Germline V CDR1 and CDR2: MDHEN, SYDVKM. CDR3 loop: CASSFDRGAYNEQFF. CDR3 nucleotides: TGTGCCAGCAGTTTCGACAGGGGGGCCTACAATGAGCAGTTCTTC.

V and J are TRBV7-8 and TRBJ1-2; D may be TRBD1 (5 bases). Germline CDR1 reads SGHVS; CDR2 reads FQNEAQ. V shed 4 bases and J shed 4 bases, with 16 bases lying between them. The length of the CDR3 is 15 residues. The DNA for the CDR3 is TGTGCCAGCAGCTCCGTGGGGGGACCGGGCTATGGCTACACCTTC. This gives the protein CASSSVGGPGYGYTF.

V usage is TRBV11-3 and J usage is TRBJ2-1, with 9 bases fitting TRBD2. The CDR3 is 16 amino acids. V trimming: 1 base; J trimming: 8 bases; junction bases outside the gene matches: 9. Germline CDR1 and CDR2: SGHNT and YENEEA. This CDR3 reads CASSLAASGIHDEQFF. DNA for the CDR3: TGTGCCAGCAGCTTAGCTGCTAGCGGGATTCACGATGAGCAGTTCTTC.

The V call is TRBV18, the J call TRBJ2-7; weak D call: TRBD2 (6 bases). The CDR3 consists of 12 residues. The germline V gene encodes CDR1 KGHSH and CDR2 LQKENI. V gave up 3 bases and J gave up 3 bases, with 6 bases separating them. CDR3 in amino acids: CASSPEGYEQYF. The CDR3 coding sequence is TGTGCCAGCTCACCGGAGGGCTACGAGCAGTACTTC.

The chain recombines TRBV30 with TRBJ2-7; TRBD2 matches at 9 bases. The CDR3 has 16 amino acids. V was clipped by 0 bases and J by 2 bases; unmatched bases: 8. Germline CDR1 is GTSNPN and CDR2 is SVGIG (reference sequence). The CDR3 coding sequence is TGTGCCTGGAGTGTATTGGGCGGCGGGAGGGCCTACGAGCAGTACTTC. Amino acid sequence: CAWSVLGGGRAYEQYF.

This clone was seen more than once but under ten times. The chain employs TRBV7-8 and TRBJ1-1, with a possible D match to TRBD1 (6 bases). V was cut by 5 bases and J by 2 bases, with 9 bases left in between. The CDR3 has 13 amino acids. Germline V gene data show CDR1 as SGHVS and CDR2 as FQNEAQ. In DNA, the CDR3 is TGTGCCAGCAGCGCGGACAGTAACACTGAAGCTTTCTTT. It codes for CASSADSNTEAFF.

V gene TRBV29-1 combines with J gene TRBJ2-1; TRBD2 matches 9 bases. The trim removed 8 bases at V and 1 base at J, leaving 3 bases unmatched. From germline, CDR1 is SQVTM and CDR2 ANQGSEA. The CDR3 length is 13 residues. CDR3 DNA: TGCAGCCAGACTAGCGGATCCTACAATGAGCAGTTCTTC. Its protein product is CSQTSGSYNEQFF.

The chain uses TRBV18 and TRBJ1-4; possibly TRBD1 for D (5 bases). Germline CDR1 is KGHSH and CDR2 is LQKENI. With 6 bases removed from V and 8 bases from J, the gap between germline ends came to 22 bases. The CDR3 covers 16 residues. As DNA, the CDR3 is TGTGCCAGCTCCCTCGATTCAGGGCGTATCCAGGAAAAACTGTTTTTT. Its protein is CASSLDSGRIQEKLFF. The entire variable domain, with the rest obtained from reference TRBV18 and TRBJ1-4, is as follows: NAGVMQNPRHLVRRRGQEARLRCSPMKGHSHVYWYRQLPEEGLKFMVYLQKENIIDESGMPKERFSAEFPKEGPSILRIQQVVRGDSAAYFCASSLDSGRIQEKLFFGSGTQLSVL.

The V and J genes are TRBV29-1 and TRBJ2-7; the match to TRBD2 covers 9 bases. Germline V CDR1 and CDR2: SQVTM, ANQGSEA. V shed 4 bases, J shed 3 bases, and the junction held 4 bases outside the gene matches. The CDR3 is made up of 13 amino acids. The CDR3 protein is CSVVPSGIYEQYF. As DNA, the CDR3 is TGCAGCGTTGTCCCTAGCGGGATCTACGAGCAGTACTTC.

This clone was detected only a few times. The V gene is TRBV28, the J gene TRBJ1-1; D is perhaps TRBD1 (6 bases). The V and J ends lost 3 bases and 6 bases respectively, with 17 bases between them. The length of the CDR3 is 15 residues. Germline V CDR1 and CDR2: MDHEN, SYDVKM. CDR3 loop: CASSFSRGAMAEAFF. The DNA for the CDR3 is TGTGCCAGCAGTTTTTCTCGGGGGGCGATGGCTGAAGCTTTCTTT.

The chain has TRBV19 and TRBJ1-5; 10 nucleotides match TRBD1. CDR1 and CDR2 (germline): LNHDA, SQIVND (reference sequence). V lost 2 bases, J lost 8 bases, and 9 bases stayed unmatched. The CDR3 is 16 residues long. Written as DNA, the CDR3 is TGTGCCAGTAGTATATCGGACAGGGGGTTATCGAAGCCCCAGCATTTT. Translating gives CASSISDRGLSKPQHF.

The chain recombines TRBV6-6 with TRBJ1-4; perhaps TRBD1 as D (6 bases). CDR3 length: 14 residues. V was trimmed by 2 bases and J by 3 bases, leaving 7 bases between them. Germline V CDR1 and CDR2: MNHNY, SVGAGI (reference sequence). The CDR3 DNA follows: TGTGCCAGCAGTTACGGGGGCGCTAATGAAAAACTGTTTTTT. Translated, it gives CASSYGGANEKLFF.

Points on this clone: One end of the junction fails to match germline, which may point to a read error. Other DNA sequences within the sample encode an identical CDR3. V gene TRBV7-9 combines with J gene TRBJ2-4; 15 bases fit TRBD2. The CDR3 runs to 17 residues. The germline V gene encodes CDR1 SEHNR and CDR2 FQNEAQ (reference sequence). This CDR3 reads CASSLGGTSGRKNIQYF. DNA for the CDR3: TGTGCCAGCAGTTTAGGCGGGACTAGCGGGAGGAAAAACATTCAGTACTTC.